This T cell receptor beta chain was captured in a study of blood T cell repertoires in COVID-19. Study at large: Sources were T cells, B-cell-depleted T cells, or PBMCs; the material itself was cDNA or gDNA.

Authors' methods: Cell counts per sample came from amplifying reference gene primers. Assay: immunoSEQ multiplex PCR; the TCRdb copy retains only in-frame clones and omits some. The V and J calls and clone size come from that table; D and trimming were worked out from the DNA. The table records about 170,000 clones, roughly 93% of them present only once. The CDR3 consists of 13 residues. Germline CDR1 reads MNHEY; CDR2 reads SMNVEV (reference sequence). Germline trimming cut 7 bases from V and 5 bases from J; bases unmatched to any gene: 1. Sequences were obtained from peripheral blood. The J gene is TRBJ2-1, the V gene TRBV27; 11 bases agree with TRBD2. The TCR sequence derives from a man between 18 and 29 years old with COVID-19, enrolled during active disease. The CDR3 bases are TGTGCCAGCATGACTAGCGGGAACAATGAGCAGTTCTTC. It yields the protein CASMTSGNNEQFF.